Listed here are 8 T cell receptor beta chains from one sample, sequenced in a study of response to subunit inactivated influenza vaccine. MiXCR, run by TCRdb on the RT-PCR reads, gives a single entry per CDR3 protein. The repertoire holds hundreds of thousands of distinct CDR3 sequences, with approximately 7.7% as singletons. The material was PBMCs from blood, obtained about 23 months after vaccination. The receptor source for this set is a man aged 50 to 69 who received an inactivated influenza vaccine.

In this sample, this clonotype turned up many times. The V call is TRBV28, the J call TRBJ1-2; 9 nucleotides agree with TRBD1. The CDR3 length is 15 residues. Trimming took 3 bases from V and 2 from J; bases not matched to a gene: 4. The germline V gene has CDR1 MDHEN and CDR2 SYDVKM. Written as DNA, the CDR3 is TGTGCCAGCAGTTTTGCCGGGACAGGGAACTATGGCTACACCTTC. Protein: CASSFAGTGNYGYTF.

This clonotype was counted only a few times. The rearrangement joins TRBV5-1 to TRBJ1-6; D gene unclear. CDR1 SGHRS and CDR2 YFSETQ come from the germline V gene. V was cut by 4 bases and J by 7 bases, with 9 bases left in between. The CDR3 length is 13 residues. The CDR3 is CASSPSLNSPLHF. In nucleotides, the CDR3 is TGCGCCAGCAGCCCCTCCTTAAATTCACCCCTCCACTTT.

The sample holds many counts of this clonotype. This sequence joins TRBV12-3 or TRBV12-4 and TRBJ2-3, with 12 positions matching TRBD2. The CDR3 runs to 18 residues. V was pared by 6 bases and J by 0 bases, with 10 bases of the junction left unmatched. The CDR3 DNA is TGTGCCAGCAGCTATCGGACTAGCGGGGTCTTTAGCACAGATACGCAGTATTTT. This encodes CASSYRTSGVFSTDTQYF.

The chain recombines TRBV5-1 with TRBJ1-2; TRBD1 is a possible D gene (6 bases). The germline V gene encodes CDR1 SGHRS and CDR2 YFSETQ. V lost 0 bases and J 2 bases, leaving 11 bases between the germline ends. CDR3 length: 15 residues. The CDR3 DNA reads TGCGCCAGCAGCTTGGGGGGGGCAGCGAACTATGGCTACACCTTC. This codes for CASSLGGAANYGYTF.

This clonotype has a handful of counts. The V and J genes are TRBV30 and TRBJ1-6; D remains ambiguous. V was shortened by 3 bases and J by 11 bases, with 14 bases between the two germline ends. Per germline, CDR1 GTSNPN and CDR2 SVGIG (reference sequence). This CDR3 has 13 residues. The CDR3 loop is CAWRAFLGTPLHF. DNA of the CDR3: TGTGCCTGGAGGGCCTTCCTGGGGACACCCCTCCACTTT.

CDR3 region: CASTKPASGEQYF. CDR3 DNA sequence: TGTGCCAGCACCAAGCCAGCTTCAGGCGAGCAGTACTTC. The rearrangement uses TRBV7-9 and TRBJ2-7; no reliable D call. V was pared by 7 bases and J by 6 bases, with 16 bases between. Germline lookup yields CDR1 SEHNR and CDR2 FQNEAQ (reference sequence). This CDR3 contains 13 residues.

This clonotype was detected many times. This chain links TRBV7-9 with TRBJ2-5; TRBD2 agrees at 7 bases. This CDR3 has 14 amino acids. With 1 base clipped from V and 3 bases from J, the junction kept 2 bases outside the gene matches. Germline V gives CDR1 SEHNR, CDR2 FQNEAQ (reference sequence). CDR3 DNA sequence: TGTGCCAGCAGCTTAGTTCTAGCGGAAGAGACCCAGTACTTC. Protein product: CASSLVLAEETQYF.

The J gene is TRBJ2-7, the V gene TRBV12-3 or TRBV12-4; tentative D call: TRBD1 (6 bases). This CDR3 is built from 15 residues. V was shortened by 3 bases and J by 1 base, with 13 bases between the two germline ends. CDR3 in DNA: TGTGCCAGCAGTTTGAAGCAGGGGTTATCCTACGAGCAGTACTTC. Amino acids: CASSLKQGLSYEQYF.